Below, 26 T cell receptor beta chains from the same sample are listed, as sequenced in a study of blood T cell repertoires in COVID-19 (dated by TCRdb to 2020 to 2022). Libraries were made using the immunoSEQ multiplex PCR assay. TCRdb's version of the immuneACCESS table is confined to in-frame rearrangements and falls short of the full clone set. An unresolved V gene accounts for under half of the shortfall where checked; the remainder is of unknown origin. Within this sample are 200,000 or so clones, with roughly 79% of them counted one time only. The top ten constitute approximately 12% of the sample. Sequencing input: peripheral blood. These receptors were taken from a woman older than 75 with COVID-19, enrolled during active disease.

The rearrangement links TRBV10-1 to TRBJ2-7; 7 nucleotides align to TRBD2. The CDR3 totals 16 residues. Germline V lookup: CDR1 WNHNN, CDR2 SYGVQD (reference sequence). Trimming took 11 bases from V and 2 from J; bases not matched to a gene: 18. The CDR3 DNA follows: TGCGCCTGGCCCGAAAAGGGTGCGGGAGCTCCCTACGAGCAGTACTTC. It translates to CAWPEKGAGAPYEQYF.

This chain links TRBV2 with TRBJ2-7; TRBD2 aligns across 12 bases. CDR3 length: 14 residues. Trimming at V came to 2 bases and at J to 7 bases, leaving 3 bases not matched to a gene. CDR1 is SNHLY, CDR2 FYNNEI, per germline. CDR3 region: CASSELAGGVEQYF. In DNA, the CDR3 is TGTGCCAGCAGTGAACTAGCGGGAGGGGTTGAGCAGTACTTC.

This sequence joins TRBV5-1 and TRBJ2-2, with TRBD1 matching 8 bases. J lost 2 bases, V lost 4 bases, and 4 bases had no gene match. Germline V gene data show CDR1 as SGHRS and CDR2 as YFSETQ. The CDR3 length is 15 residues. CDR3 sequence: CASSTGQGNTGELFF. CDR3 in DNA: TGCGCCAGCAGCACCGGACAGGGTAACACCGGGGAGCTGTTTTTT.

The J gene is TRBJ2-1, the V gene TRBV11-2, with 10 positions matching TRBD1. The CDR3 runs 16 residues. J lost 0 bases, V lost 6 bases, and 5 bases had no gene match. Germline CDR1 SGHAT, CDR2 FQNNGV. The DNA for the CDR3 is TGTGCCAGCAGAAGCCGGGACAGGGGCTCCTACAATGAGCAGTTCTTC. Residues: CASRSRDRGSYNEQFF.

The chain is built from TRBV11-3 and TRBJ2-3; 14 bases line up with TRBD2. With 5 bases clipped from V and 4 bases from J, the junction kept 2 bases outside the gene matches. Germline CDR1 reads SGHNT; CDR2 reads YENEEA. The CDR3 spans 15 residues. In nucleotides, the CDR3 is TGTGCCAGCAGCCAGGGACTAGCGGGGGCAGATACGCAGTATTTT. Its translation is CASSQGLAGADTQYF.

The genes are TRBV3-1 (or the pseudogene TRBV3-2) and TRBJ2-5; D possibly corresponds to TRBD2 (5 bases). Trimming removed 1 base from V and 3 bases from J, with 9 bases in between. Germline CDR1 LGHDT, CDR2 YNNKEL (reference sequence). CDR3 length: 14 amino acids. This chain's CDR3 is CASSQGTFEETQYF. Written as DNA, the CDR3 is TGTGCCAGCAGCCAAGGGACTTTTGAAGAGACCCAGTACTTC.

The chain couples TRBV11-3 to TRBJ2-1; D is perhaps TRBD1 (7 bases). The CDR3 runs 13 residues. Germline CDR1 and CDR2: SGHNT and YENEEA. V lost 5 bases and J 9 bases, leaving 14 bases between the germline ends. DNA for the CDR3: TGTGCCAGCAGCCGAGGGACAGCGGGTGAGCAGTTCTTC. Translated: CASSRGTAGEQFF.

J is TRBJ2-7 and V is TRBV3-1 (or the pseudogene TRBV3-2), with TRBD1 matching over 7 bases. The CDR3 covers 15 residues. Germline V gives CDR1 LGHDT, CDR2 YNNKEL (reference sequence). J lost 9 bases, V lost 3 bases, and 14 bases had no gene match. CDR3 DNA: TGTGCCAGCAGCCAGGCGGCAGGGGGTGATCCGGGGCAGTACTTC. Protein sequence: CASSQAAGGDPGQYF.

This chain connects TRBV21-1 to TRBJ2-7; the D call in the table, TRBD1, was not verified against the DNA. TRBV21-1 is noted as a pseudogene. This CDR3 has 15 residues. CDR3 DNA sequence: TGTGCCAGGGATGGACAGGACCTCCTTTCCTACGAGCAGTACTTC. The encoded protein is CARDGQDLLSYEQYF.

The chain combines TRBV10-3 with TRBJ2-5; perhaps TRBD2 as D (5 bases). CDR3 length: 14 residues. Germline assignment: CDR1 ENHRY and CDR2 SYGVKD. V lost 0 bases and J lost 2, with 7 bases in between. The CDR3 DNA follows: TGTGCCATCAGTGAGTCGAGGGTGCAAGAGACCCAGTACTTC. Its translation is CAISESRVQETQYF.

This rearrangement joins TRBV4-2 to TRBJ2-5; the match to TRBD2 covers 12 bases. This CDR3 is 14 amino acids long. The V segment lost 6 bases and the J segment 7 bases; nucleotides outside the gene matches: 6. The germline CDR1 and CDR2 sequences are LGHNA and YNFKEQ. The CDR3 DNA is TGTGCCAGCAGTACTAGCGGGGGGTATGGGACCCAGTACTTC. Amino acids: CASSTSGGYGTQYF.

This chain links TRBV10-3 with TRBJ2-7; 8 nucleotides line up with TRBD1. With 5 bases clipped from V and 3 bases from J, the junction kept 6 bases outside the gene matches. Germline V gene sequence: CDR1 ENHRY, CDR2 SYGVKD. The CDR3 contains 14 residues. The CDR3 DNA reads TGTGCCATCAGTCGCGGACAGGGCGGCTACGAGCAGTACTTC. Its protein product is CAISRGQGGYEQYF.

This clone showed up just once. The chain's CDR3 is CASSLKGVFLGLYGYTF. The CDR3 DNA reads TGTGCCAGCAGCTTGAAAGGAGTCTTTCTGGGGCTTTATGGCTACACCTTC. The rearrangement links TRBV5-8 to TRBJ1-2; TRBD1 is a possible D gene (5 bases). Per the germline V gene, CDR1 is SGHTS and CDR2 is YDEGEE. The CDR3 contains 17 residues. V shed 1 base and J shed 5 bases, with 21 bases lying between them.

The V gene is TRBV19, the J gene TRBJ1-2; no reliable D call. The CDR3 sequence is 13 residues long. Germline CDR1 LNHDA, CDR2 SQIVND (reference sequence). V was pared by 5 bases and J by 7 bases, with 14 bases between. The CDR3 DNA reads TGTGCCAGTAGTTTCTCGGAGACGGTTGGCTACACCTTC. As protein: CASSFSETVGYTF.

Here the CDR3 reads CASSQDRRGPPTF. CDR3 coding DNA: TGTGCCAGCAGCCAAGATCGGCGGGGCCCCCCCACCTTC. This chain connects TRBV14 to TRBJ1-2; tentatively, D is TRBD1 (5 bases). This CDR3 is built from 13 residues. Germline values: CDR1 SGHDN, CDR2 FVKESK. Trimming removed 0 bases at V and 13 bases at J, with 15 bases between.

V and J are TRBV28 and TRBJ1-3, with D tentatively TRBD1 (6 bases). This CDR3 contains 13 residues. Trimming took off 7 bases at V and 0 bases at J, with 7 bases between the two ends. From germline, CDR1 is MDHEN and CDR2 SYDVKM. In DNA form, the CDR3 reads TGTGCCAGCAAAGGGGGCTCTGGAAACACCATATATTTT. This codes for CASKGGSGNTIYF.

The chain links TRBV3-1 (or the pseudogene TRBV3-2) to TRBJ2-7, with D perhaps TRBD1 (6 bases). Germline V gene lookup returns CDR1 LGHDT and CDR2 YNNKEL (reference sequence). The CDR3 is made up of 13 amino acids. Trimming removed 4 bases from V and 13 bases from J, with 20 bases in between. CDR3 DNA: TGTGCCAGCAGCCCCACACAGGGAACTACAATTTACTTC. Protein: CASSPTQGTTIYF.

The V gene is TRBV12-3 or TRBV12-4, the J gene TRBJ2-7, with D maybe TRBD2 (6 bases). The CDR3 is made up of 13 amino acids. The germline V and J ends were trimmed by 3 bases and 5 bases, with 11 bases remaining between them. CDR3 nucleotide sequence: TGTGCCAGCAGTTTTGGGAGGCGGAACGAGCAGTACTTC. Amino acid sequence: CASSFGRRNEQYF.

The J gene is TRBJ2-4, the V gene TRBV6-1; 7 bases map to TRBD2. V trimming: 1 base; J trimming: 9 bases; junction bases outside the gene matches: 3. Germline V CDR1 and CDR2: MNHNS, SASEGT. This CDR3 region has 13 residues. Written as DNA, the CDR3 is TGTGCCAGCAGTGAAGGGGAGGGTTTCATTCAGTACTTC. Its protein product is CASSEGEGFIQYF.

This chain joins TRBV5-1 and TRBJ2-3; TRBD2 agrees at 11 bases. The V and J ends lost 0 bases and 5 bases, in that order; junction bases with no gene match: 8. Per germline, CDR1 SGHRS and CDR2 YFSETQ. CDR3 length: 17 amino acids. The CDR3 reads CASSLEELAGGRDTQYF. The CDR3 DNA sequence: TGCGCCAGCAGCTTGGAGGAGCTAGCGGGAGGACGAGATACGCAGTATTTT.

The J gene is TRBJ2-5, the V gene TRBV27; D might be TRBD2 (6 bases). Trimming removed 3 bases from V and 1 base from J, with 18 bases in between. CDR3 length equals 17 residues. Looked up from germline, CDR1 is MNHEY and CDR2 is SMNVEV (reference sequence). CDR3 region: CASSLQLPVGGQETQYF. CDR3 sequence (DNA): TGTGCCAGCAGTTTGCAACTCCCGGTGGGGGGCCAAGAGACCCAGTACTTC.

The chain carries TRBV4-3 and TRBJ1-1; D is possibly TRBD1 (5 bases). The CDR3 is made up of 14 amino acids. V shed 0 bases and J shed 11 bases, with 16 bases lying between them. CDR1 and CDR2 (germline): LGHNA, YSLEER. CDR3 DNA: TGCGCCAGCAGCCAAGATACCGGGGCGGGAAGGGCTTTCTTT. It specifies CASSQDTGAGRAFF.

The chain recombines TRBV5-4 with TRBJ2-2; 7 nucleotides align to TRBD2. The junction had 2 bases not matched to a gene; V was cut back by 0 bases and J by 0 bases. Germline V gene sequence: CDR1 SGHNT, CDR2 YYREEE (reference sequence). The CDR3 spans 16 residues. The CDR3 here is CASSLEAGSNTGELFF. The DNA for the CDR3 is TGTGCCAGCAGCTTGGAAGCGGGGTCGAACACCGGGGAGCTGTTTTTT.

This chain joins TRBV6-5 and TRBJ2-2, with TRBD1 matching over 7 bases. Germline assignment: CDR1 MNHEY and CDR2 SVGAGI. Germline trimming cut 10 bases from V and 0 bases from J; bases unmatched to any gene: 5. This CDR3 comprises 14 residues. The CDR3 sequence is CATLTGPNTGELFF. The DNA for the CDR3 is TGTGCCACCCTGACAGGGCCGAACACCGGGGAGCTGTTTTTT.

The V call is TRBV6-2 or TRBV6-3, the J call TRBJ1-2; unclear D gene. The CDR3 covers 13 residues. The V end lost 2 bases, the J end lost 11 bases, and 15 bases lay between the germline ends. CDR1 and CDR2 from the germline V gene are MNHEY and SVGEGT. CDR3 DNA: TGTGCCAGCAGTTACACAGATTCGGCCGGATACACCTTC. Protein: CASSYTDSAGYTF.

The chain employs TRBV7-9 and TRBJ2-1; D might be TRBD1 (8 bases). From germline, CDR1 is SEHNR and CDR2 FQNEAQ (reference sequence). The CDR3 is made up of 17 amino acids. V dropped 5 bases and J dropped 4 bases, with 21 bases sitting between them. CDR3 bases: TGTGCCAGCAGCCCCGGGGGGACAGGAGCGACTTACAATGAGCAGTTCTTC. Encoded protein: CASSPGGTGATYNEQFF.